The 25 T cell receptor beta chains below were found in one sample sequenced in a study of CD4+ T cells in melanoma. The data were produced by immunoSEQ multiplex PCR, yet TCRdb's version contains in-frame clones alone and is incomplete. The sample records some 20,000 clones, 83% being singletons. Sample: cells from a culture (not recorded whether cultured in vitro). Every receptor here comes from a human donor with melanoma.

CDR3 sequence: CASSRRTGGLAYEQYF. In DNA form, the CDR3 reads TGTGCCAGCTCACGTCGGACAGGGGGACTAGCCTACGAGCAGTACTTC. The V call is TRBV18, the J call TRBJ2-7, with 10 bases aligning to TRBD1. The CDR3 has 16 residues. V was pared by 4 bases and J by 2 bases, with 8 bases of the junction left unmatched. Germline V CDR1 and CDR2: KGHSH, LQKENI.

The chain recombines TRBV4-1 with TRBJ2-3; D remains unclear. Germline V gene lookup returns CDR1 MGHRA and CDR2 YSYEKL. With 3 bases removed from V and 3 bases from J, the gap between germline ends came to 19 bases. The CDR3 covers 17 residues. The CDR3 is CASSQTPFQVKTDTQYF. The CDR3 coding sequence is TGCGCCAGCAGCCAGACTCCATTCCAAGTTAAGACAGATACGCAGTATTTT.

This chain uses TRBV5-1 with TRBJ1-6; D not resolved. The germline V and J ends were trimmed by 9 bases and 5 bases, with 15 bases remaining between them. The CDR3 contains 14 residues. CDR1 is SGHRS and CDR2 is YFSETQ in the germline V gene. The CDR3 DNA is TGCGCCACCAAGAAGGCAGGCGATAATTCACCCCTCCACTTT. Its translation is CATKKAGDNSPLHF.

V and J are TRBV6-5 and TRBJ2-1, with 8 nucleotides matching TRBD1. The CDR3 is 14 residues long. CDR1 is MNHEY, CDR2 SVGAGI, per germline. V shed 6 bases and J 8 bases; nucleotides not matched to a gene: 9. CDR3 sequence: CASRLDRVKYEQFF. The CDR3 nucleotides read TGTGCCAGCAGATTGGACAGGGTAAAGTATGAGCAGTTCTTC.

This rearrangement joins TRBV2 to TRBJ1-5; D is undetermined. There are 14 residues in the CDR3. Germline CDR1 reads SNHLY; CDR2 reads FYNNEI. The V gene lost 6 bases and the J gene lost 9 bases, with 18 bases spanning the gap. This CDR3 reads CASSARLGDPPQHF. CDR3 DNA: TGTGCCAGCAGCGCGAGACTGGGCGATCCGCCCCAGCATTTT.

In this sample, this clone turned up once. The chain couples TRBV30 to TRBJ2-7, with 7 bases aligning to TRBD1. Germline trimming cut 4 bases from V and 0 bases from J; bases unmatched to any gene: 12. This CDR3 has 16 amino acids. Germline V CDR1 and CDR2: GTSNPN, SVGIG (reference sequence). The CDR3, as DNA: TGTGCCTGGAACCGACGTAGGGACAGCTTCTCCTACGAGCAGTACTTC. This gives the protein CAWNRRRDSFSYEQYF.

V usage is TRBV15 and J usage is TRBJ2-5, with D perhaps matching TRBD1 or TRBD2 (5 bases each). V was pared by 6 bases and J by 4 bases, with 12 bases between. This CDR3 is built from 13 residues. Germline CDR1 LNHNV, CDR2 YYDKDF (reference sequence). The chain's CDR3 is CATRNLGAETQYF. The CDR3 coding sequence is TGTGCCACCAGAAATCTCGGGGCAGAGACCCAGTACTTC.

This chain uses TRBV6-6 with TRBJ2-3, with 9 bases identical to TRBD2. Germline V gene data show CDR1 as MNHNY and CDR2 as SVGAGI (reference sequence). There are 14 residues in the CDR3. Trimming cost V 6 bases and J 2 bases; bases outside gene matches: 3. CDR3 coding DNA: TGTGCCAGCAGAGCGGGGGGTACCACAGATACGCAGTATTTT. Its translation: CASRAGGTTDTQYF.

The genes are TRBV18 and TRBJ2-7; D may be TRBD1 (6 bases). CDR1 and CDR2 from the germline V gene are KGHSH and LQKENI. CDR3 length: 13 amino acids. The CDR3 DNA follows: TGTGCCAGCTCACCCAACCCTCGCCAGGGGCTCCTCGTC. It encodes CASSPNPRQGLLV.

This rearrangement joins TRBV7-2 to TRBJ1-5; 7 nucleotides agree with TRBD1. The CDR3 has 14 residues. Germline trimming cut 2 bases from V and 4 bases from J; bases unmatched to any gene: 2. CDR1 SGHTA and CDR2 FQGNSA come from the germline V gene. The CDR3 region is CASSLQGGNQPQHF. Written as DNA, the CDR3 is TGTGCCAGCAGCTTACAGGGGGGAAATCAGCCCCAGCATTTT.

J is TRBJ1-1 and V is TRBV11-2, with D perhaps matching TRBD1 (5 bases). Germline CDR1 is SGHAT and CDR2 is FQNNGV. The CDR3 covers 16 residues. Trimming removed 0 bases from V and 5 bases from J, with 16 bases in between. CDR3: CASSLEFGNRGTEAFF. CDR3 DNA: TGTGCCAGCAGCTTAGAATTTGGGAATCGGGGGACTGAAGCTTTCTTT. Complete variable domain (other parts from reference TRBV11-2 and TRBJ1-1): EAGVAQSPRYKIIEKRQSVAFWCNPISGHATLYWYQQILGQGPKLLIQFQNNGVVDDSQLPKDRFSAERLKGVDSTLKIQPAKLEDSAVYLCASSLEFGNRGTEAFFGQGTRLTVV.

This chain links TRBV5-6 with TRBJ2-7; perhaps TRBD1 as D (6 bases). The CDR3 is made up of 14 amino acids. V dropped 3 bases and J dropped 0 bases, with 10 bases sitting between them. Germline assignment: CDR1 SGHDT and CDR2 YYEEEE. The CDR3 protein is CASSSRDTSYEQYF. In DNA, the CDR3 is TGTGCCAGCAGCTCCCGGGACACCTCCTACGAGCAGTACTTC.

The CDR3 nucleotides read TGCAGCGTGGAGAGCTCTGGGGCCAACGTCCTGACTTTC. This translates into CSVESSGANVLTF. The chain joins TRBV29-1 to TRBJ2-6; D remains ambiguous. Germline assignment: CDR1 SQVTM and CDR2 ANQGSEA. CDR3 length: 13 residues. Trimming cost V 6 bases and J 0 bases, with 6 bases left between them. The complete variable domain, with remaining parts taken from reference TRBV29-1 and TRBJ2-6, reads SAVISQKPSRDICQRGTSLTIQCQVDSQVTMMFWYRQQPGQSLTLIATANQGSEATYESGFVIDKFPISRPNLTFSTLTVSNMSPEDSSIYLCSVESSGANVLTFGAGSRLTVL.

This clone was seen only once. The chain carries TRBV7-9 and TRBJ1-4; possibly TRBD1 for D (6 bases). V was trimmed by 5 bases and J by 6 bases, leaving 16 bases between them. CDR1 SEHNR and CDR2 FQNEAQ come from the germline V gene (reference sequence). The CDR3 spans 15 residues. CDR3 coding DNA: TGTGCCAGCAGCCACCCCCTTGGGGGCGATGAAAAACTGTTTTTT. Translation gives CASSHPLGGDEKLFF.

The chain couples TRBV5-4 to TRBJ2-2, with D unclear. The CDR3 length is 13 residues. Germline lookup yields CDR1 SGHNT and CDR2 YYREEE (reference sequence). The V end lost 0 bases, the J end lost 6 bases, and 6 bases lay between the germline ends. The CDR3 DNA sequence: TGTGCCAGCAGCTTGGCCACCCCCGGGGAGCTGTTTTTT. Translated, it gives CASSLATPGELFF.

V and J are TRBV7-9 and TRBJ2-3; D is perhaps TRBD1 (6 bases). V gave up 2 bases and J gave up 6 bases, with 21 bases separating them. The CDR3 totals 17 residues. Germline-derived CDR1 and CDR2 are SEHNR and FQNEAQ (reference sequence). CDR3 region: CASSLIHRVGSVDTQYF. CDR3 bases: TGTGCCAGCAGCTTAATTCACAGGGTGGGGAGCGTTGATACGCAGTATTTT.

The chain links TRBV30 to TRBJ1-3; no firm D call. The V end lost 1 base, the J end lost 4 bases, and 5 bases lay between the germline ends. This CDR3 comprises 12 residues. The germline V gene has CDR1 GTSNPN and CDR2 SVGIG (reference sequence). The CDR3 loop is CAWSDSGNTIYF. The CDR3, as DNA: TGTGCCTGGAGTGATTCAGGAAACACCATATATTTT.

The chain employs TRBV5-1 and TRBJ1-1; 7 nucleotides align to TRBD1. Unmatched junction bases numbered 3, after V lost 1 base and J lost 0 bases. Germline CDR1 is SGHRS and CDR2 is YFSETQ. The CDR3 is made up of 15 amino acids. This chain's CDR3 is CASSLRTGLNTEAFF. In nucleotides, the CDR3 is TGCGCCAGCAGCTTGAGGACAGGTTTGAACACTGAAGCTTTCTTT.

The chain carries TRBV7-9 and TRBJ2-3; no definite D call. V lost 1 base to trimming and J lost 2 bases, with 7 bases between them. Germline values: CDR1 SEHNR, CDR2 FQNEAQ (reference sequence). The CDR3 consists of 14 residues. This chain's CDR3 is CASSLGHYTDTQYF. CDR3 DNA: TGTGCCAGCAGCTTAGGGCACTACACAGATACGCAGTATTTT. The whole variable domain, filled in from reference TRBV7-9 and TRBJ2-3, reads DTGVSQNPRHKITKRGQNVTFRCDPISEHNRLYWYRQTLGQGPEFLTYFQNEAQLEKSRLLSDRFSAERPKGSFSTLEIQRTEQGDSAMYLCASSLGHYTDTQYFGPGTRLTVL.

V and J are TRBV4-1 and TRBJ2-2, with 8 bases fitting TRBD2. Germline-derived CDR1 and CDR2 are MGHRA and YSYEKL. CDR3 length: 17 amino acids. V lost 9 bases and J lost 0; bases outside the gene matches: 12. The CDR3 DNA reads TGCGCCAGTACTAGAGCGGGGGACCCGTCGAACACCGGGGAGCTGTTTTTT. It translates to CASTRAGDPSNTGELFF.

The genes are TRBV29-1 and TRBJ2-1; 9 nucleotides match TRBD2. This CDR3 spans 17 amino acids. J gave up 1 base and V 0 bases, and 7 bases lay outside the gene matches. From germline, CDR1 is SQVTM and CDR2 ANQGSEA. CDR3 in amino acids: CSVEDYGRGGSYNEQFF. CDR3 sequence (DNA): TGCAGCGTTGAAGATTATGGGCGGGGGGGGTCCTACAATGAGCAGTTCTTC.

This rearrangement joins TRBV7-3 to TRBJ2-3; 7 bases line up with TRBD2. V trimming: 5 bases; J trimming: 1 base; junction bases outside the gene matches: 9. This CDR3 contains 16 residues. In germline, CDR1 is SGHTA, CDR2 FQGTGA. CDR3 DNA sequence: TGTGCCAGCAGCACCCGAAGGGGAGGGGGCACAGATACGCAGTATTTT. Its translation: CASSTRRGGGTDTQYF.

This clone was seen a few times. The gene calls are TRBV4-1 and TRBJ2-7; no definite D call. V dropped 1 base and J dropped 5 bases, with 3 bases sitting between them. The CDR3 spans 11 residues. Germline CDR1 reads MGHRA; CDR2 reads YSYEKL. The CDR3 here is CASSQGDEQYF. CDR3 bases: TGCGCCAGCAGCCAAGGTGACGAGCAGTACTTC.

This chain links TRBV6-5 with TRBJ2-1; TRBD1 matches at 7 bases. J was trimmed by 4 bases and V by 7 bases; bases with no gene match: 4. Germline CDR1 is MNHEY and CDR2 is SVGAGI. The length of the CDR3 is 13 residues. The CDR3 nucleotides are TGTGCCAGCACTAAGGGGGCATACAATGAGCAGTTCTTC. This sequence encodes CASTKGAYNEQFF.

The rearrangement joins TRBV7-8 to TRBJ1-5, with TRBD1 matching 9 bases. The CDR3 loop spans 16 amino acids. Germline V lookup: CDR1 SGHVS, CDR2 FQNEAQ. The V and J ends lost 5 bases and 0 bases, in that order; junction bases with no gene match: 5. CDR3 DNA sequence: TGTGCCAGCAGCGAACAGGGGGCGACTAGCAATCAGCCCCAGCATTTT. Protein product: CASSEQGATSNQPQHF.